This T cell receptor beta chain was obtained from a study of cytomegalovirus exposure and HLA in healthy donors. With respect to this clone: The target antigen is unknown.

V shed 9 bases, J shed 10 bases, and the junction held 10 bases outside the gene matches. The V gene's germline CDR1 is SNHLY and CDR2 FYNNEI. This CDR3 has 13 residues. It was with 60 Vbeta and 13 Jbeta primers that the PCR ran. Libraries were prepared by immunoSEQ multiplex PCR; TCRdb keeps only in-frame clonotypes and omits some of them. The table includes about 140,000 clones, 65% to 80% detected once. Study-level findings and limits: The dataset shows that most TCR sequences were rare, while some public TCRs occurred in many donors. In a later analysis, compared with equally common non-associated chains, HLA-associated beta chains were more expanded. The listing of roughly 160 TCR beta chains classed them as cytomegalovirus-associated. Some segments of the V type, notably TRBV6-2 and TRBV6-3, were excluded as indistinguishable.

Sequencing input: PBMCs. The source is a woman younger than 45 in good health and CMV-seronegative. This chain uses TRBV2 with TRBJ2-1; 9 bases align to TRBD2. The CDR3 DNA reads TGTGCCAGTGGGACTAGCATACCCTACGAGCAGTTCTTC. Encoded protein: CASGTSIPYEQFF.